A single sample gave rise to the 25 T cell receptor beta chains below, sequenced in a study of tumor-infiltrating lymphocytes in primary liver carcinoma. From 400 to 550 ng total RNA, TCR beta cDNA was generated with a primer in the constant region. Slightly modified ARM-PCR, run as three nested multiplex PCR rounds, produced the TCR beta libraries. Each of the first two PCR rounds ran roughly 10 cycles with TRBV1-TRBV30 forward and C-beta reverse primers. TCRdb reprocessed the multiplex PCR reads via MiXCR and lists one record per CDR3 protein. The sample shows about 310,000 distinct CDR3 sequences, almost 60% of them seen only once. Blood RNA was derived from unsorted whole blood, and germline DNA was extracted too. Sequencing was carried out using peripheral blood. These receptors all stem from a woman aged 25 to 45 with primary liver carcinoma and hepatitis B virus infection.

On this clonotype itself: One end of the junction does not line up with germline, which may come from a read error. The rearrangement links TRBV6-9 to TRBJ2-1; D is uncertain. Germline CDR1 reads MNHGY; CDR2 reads SVAAGI. The CDR3 has 17 residues. The chain's CDR3 is CASKPRRQPSSYNEQLF. CDR3 nucleotide sequence: TGTGCCAGCAAACCCAGGCGGCAGCCAAGCTCCTACAATGAGCAGTTATTC.

Concerning this clonotype: This may arise from a read error, as a much more abundant clone is one base away. The chain links TRBV6-6 to TRBJ1-2, with D perhaps TRBD1 (6 bases). The ends were cut back, 6 bases at V and 1 base at J, with 12 bases in the middle. Germline V gene lookup returns CDR1 MNHNY and CDR2 SVGAGI (reference sequence). The CDR3 has 14 amino acids. CDR3 sequence (DNA): TGTGCCAGCAGCCCCTCCAGGGGTAACTATGGCTACACCTTC. It specifies CASSPSRGNYGYTF.

The chain joins TRBV10-3 to TRBJ1-1, with D possibly being TRBD1 (6 bases). Germline CDR1 is ENHRY and CDR2 is SYGVKD. The CDR3 has 16 amino acids. With 4 bases removed from V and 2 bases from J, the gap between germline ends came to 17 bases. Here the CDR3 reads CAISAWTVAKNTEAFF. As DNA, the CDR3 is TGTGCCATCAGTGCCTGGACAGTTGCTAAAAACACTGAAGCTTTCTTT.

In its sample, this clonotype was seen many times. The rearrangement links TRBV29-1 to TRBJ1-1; 7 bases are shared with TRBD1. The CDR3 spans 13 residues. Germline V lookup: CDR1 SQVTM, CDR2 ANQGSEA. The V segment lost 5 bases and the J segment 6 bases; nucleotides outside the gene matches: 9. The CDR3 DNA reads TGCAGCGTTTACGGGGACAGACATCCTGAAGCTTTCTTT. Its translation is CSVYGDRHPEAFF.

In regard to this clonotype: At one end the junction does not follow the germline gene, possibly because of a read error. This chain links TRBV6-5 with TRBJ2-1; D remains unclear. This CDR3 has 14 residues. The V gene's germline CDR1 is MNHEY and CDR2 SVGAGI. CDR3: CTSSYSPSRYEQFF. The CDR3 bases are TGTACCAGCAGTTACTCTCCCAGTAGATATGAGCAGTTCTTC.

The chain employs TRBV6-6 and TRBJ2-1; TRBD2 matches at 9 bases. The CDR3 consists of 15 residues. CDR1 and CDR2 from the germline V gene are MNHNY and SVGAGI (reference sequence). The J segment lost 6 bases and the V segment lost 8 bases, leaving 11 bases of the junction unmatched. CDR3 sequence: CASRIAGGHINEQFF. In DNA, the CDR3 is TGTGCCAGCCGAATCGCGGGAGGGCATATCAATGAGCAGTTCTTC.

The chain's CDR3 is CASSSDAWNTGELFF. The CDR3, as DNA: TGCGCCAGCAGCTCGGACGCGTGGAACACCGGGGAGCTGTTTTTT. V usage is TRBV5-1 and J usage is TRBJ2-2; D is ambiguous. CDR1 and CDR2 (germline): SGHRS, YFSETQ. CDR3 length: 15 amino acids. V was pared by 3 bases and J by 1 base, with 10 bases between.

With regard to this clonotype: Since a much larger clone is just one base distant, this may be a read error. The CDR3 spells CASKVAGGAYSEQFF. CDR3 in DNA: TGTGCCAGCAAGGTTGCGGGAGGAGCTTACAGTGAGCAGTTCTTC. J is TRBJ2-1 and V is TRBV6-5, with 8 bases fitting TRBD2. CDR1 is MNHEY, CDR2 SVGAGI, per germline. CDR3 length equals 15 residues.

A note on this clonotype: Since a much larger clone is just one base distant, this may be a read error. The chain recombines TRBV4-3 with TRBJ2-3; D may be TRBD1 (6 bases). Germline V gene sequence: CDR1 LGHNA, CDR2 YSLEER. The CDR3 is made up of 17 amino acids. Trimming stripped 2 bases from V and 5 bases from J, with 20 bases between. The CDR3 bases are TGCGCCAGCAGCCAATTCCCAGGGGAGCCCTCCATAGATACGCAGTATTTT. Its protein is CASSQFPGEPSIDTQYF.

This chain joins TRBV10-3 and TRBJ2-2; D is uncertain. V lost 3 bases, J lost 0 bases, and 11 bases lay in between. CDR1 is ENHRY and CDR2 is SYGVKD in the germline V gene. CDR3 size: 16 residues. The chain's CDR3 is CAISDSDVANTGELFF. In nucleotides, the CDR3 is TGTGCCATCAGTGATTCTGACGTAGCGAACACCGGGGAGCTGTTTTTT.

This clonotype has a count of ten or more. The gene calls are TRBV6-2 or TRBV6-3 and TRBJ2-7; no reliable D call. V lost 0 bases, J lost 2 bases, and 5 bases lay in between. Germline CDR1 is MNHEY and CDR2 is SVGEGT. The CDR3 spans 13 residues. The CDR3 DNA sequence: TGTGCCAGCAGTTACTCGCGCGCCTACGAGCAGTACTTC. Residues: CASSYSRAYEQYF.

J is TRBJ1-6 and V is TRBV15; maybe TRBD1 (5 bases). Germline CDR1 and CDR2: LNHNV and YYDKDF (reference sequence). There are 16 residues in the CDR3. Trimming cost V 0 bases and J 10 bases, with 16 bases left between them. The CDR3 coding sequence is TGTGCCACCAGCAGAGATAAGGGACCATTGGGGTCACCCCTCCACTTT. Protein product: CATSRDKGPLGSPLHF.

Concerning this clonotype: Its ends do not fully match the called genes, so a read error is possible. This sequence joins TRBV29-1 and TRBJ2-7; tentatively, D is TRBD1 (6 bases). The CDR3 loop spans 13 amino acids. Per germline, CDR1 SQVTM and CDR2 ANQGSEA. The CDR3 nucleotides read TGCAGCGTAGAGCTCACCAGGGGCTACGAGCAGTACTTT. This translates into CSVELTRGYEQYF.

The rearrangement joins TRBV4-1 to TRBJ1-4; unclear D gene. Germline loops: CDR1 MGHRA, CDR2 YSYEKL. Trimming took off 0 bases at V and 2 bases at J, with 10 bases between the two ends. CDR3 length: 16 amino acids. CDR3 bases: TGCGCCAGCAGCCAAGAAGGCGGGTCGACTAATGAAAAACTGTTTTTT. It specifies CASSQEGGSTNEKLFF.

This clonotype occurred a few times. The V and J genes are TRBV6-6 and TRBJ1-3, with D perhaps TRBD1 (5 bases). This CDR3 spans 16 amino acids. The germline CDR1 and CDR2 sequences are MNHNY and SVGAGI (reference sequence). Trimming left V 2 bases short and J 0 bases short, with 11 bases between. CDR3 nucleotides: TGTGCCAGCAGTTACGTACAGGCCTACTCTGGAAACACCATATATTTT. This encodes CASSYVQAYSGNTIYF.

Points on this clonotype: A clone one base away is much larger, so this may be a read error. This chain links TRBV4-3 with TRBJ2-7; D possibly corresponds to TRBD1 (7 bases). Germline V gene lookup returns CDR1 LGHNA and CDR2 YSLEER. This CDR3 comprises 17 residues. Trimming removed 0 bases at V and 3 bases at J, with 18 bases between. CDR3 coding DNA: TGCGCCAGCAGCCAAGAGCCGGCAGGGGGGACCTTCTACGAGCAGTACTTC. Amino acids: CASSQEPAGGTFYEQYF.

This clonotype came up many times. This chain connects TRBV7-9 to TRBJ1-2; 7 bases map to TRBD1. The CDR3 runs 13 residues. The germline V gene has CDR1 SEHNR and CDR2 FQNEAQ (reference sequence). Trimming took 8 bases from V and 4 from J; bases not matched to a gene: 7. CDR3 amino acids: CASHAGGFYGYTF. The DNA of the CDR3 is TGTGCCAGCCATGCAGGGGGGTTCTATGGCTACACCTTC.

As to this clonotype: A much larger clonotype is one base distant, so this may be a read error. The conserved phenylalanine or tryptophan normally closing the CDR3 is absent here, so this likely arose from a read error. This chain joins TRBV29-1 and TRBJ2-1; 7 bases match TRBD2. The CDR3 runs 12 residues. The germline CDR1 and CDR2 sequences are SQVTM and ANQGSEA. Trimming at V came to 7 bases and at J to 5 bases, leaving 5 bases not matched to a gene. CDR3 DNA sequence: TGCAGCGCAAGCGGGGCTAACAATGAGCAGTTCTCC. Protein sequence: CSASGANNEQFS.

This clonotype showed up many times. This chain links TRBV11-2 with TRBJ1-1; D unclear. This CDR3 comprises 13 residues. Germline lookup yields CDR1 SGHAT and CDR2 FQNNGV. V was cut by 1 base and J by 4 bases, with 7 bases left in between. In DNA form, the CDR3 reads TGTGCCAGCAGCTTAGGGGAGTCCACTGAAGCTTTCTTT. It yields the protein CASSLGESTEAFF.

Remarks on this clonotype: This likely comes from a read error, as the CDR3 has no conserved phenylalanine or tryptophan at its end. The rearrangement uses TRBV29-1 and TRBJ1-1; D call uncertain. The CDR3 sequence is 13 residues long. V was shortened by 0 bases and J by 4 bases, with 9 bases between the two germline ends. The germline CDR1 and CDR2 sequences are SQVTM and ANQGSEA. CDR3 residues: CSVEDRRSTEAFT. DNA for the CDR3: TGCAGCGTTGAAGATCGGCGGAGCACTGAAGCTTTCACT.

Notes on this clonotype: Just one base apart from a much larger clone, this may be a read error. The chain is built from TRBV6-2 or TRBV6-3 and TRBJ2-5; 10 bases align to TRBD2. Germline lookup yields CDR1 MNHEY and CDR2 SVGEGT. J lost 5 bases, V lost 0 bases, and 12 bases had no gene match. The CDR3 contains 18 residues. The CDR3 spells CASSYSMSSGRTGETQYF. Written as DNA, the CDR3 is TGTGCCAGCAGTTACTCGATGAGTAGCGGGAGGACCGGGGAGACCCAGTACTTC.

This clonotype was observed at least ten times. V is TRBV11-2 and J is TRBJ2-7; no reliable D call. V was clipped by 5 bases and J by 5 bases, with 7 bases between them. CDR1 is SGHAT and CDR2 is FQNNGV in the germline V gene. The CDR3 has 11 residues. The CDR3 region is CASSRENEQYF. The DNA for the CDR3 is TGTGCCAGCAGCAGGGAAAACGAGCAGTACTTC.

This clonotype was detected ten times or more. The rearrangement uses TRBV29-1 and TRBJ2-5; possible D gene TRBD2, 7 bases. CDR3 size: 13 residues. Trimming stripped 5 bases from V and 3 bases from J, with 13 bases between. Germline lookup yields CDR1 SQVTM and CDR2 ANQGSEA. CDR3 nucleotides: TGCAGCGTTTCTTGGGGGGGCGAAGAGACCCAGTACTTC. Residues: CSVSWGGEETQYF.

On this clonotype itself: This may be a read error, as it is one base from a much larger clone. The CDR3 carries no conserved terminal phenylalanine or tryptophan, so it likely arises from a read error. This chain connects TRBV12-3 or TRBV12-4 to TRBJ2-2, with TRBD2 as a possible D gene (6 bases). The CDR3 is 14 amino acids. V was clipped by 7 bases and J by 0 bases, with 9 bases between them. In nucleotides, the CDR3 is TGTGCCAGCACGGGGGACGCGAACACCGGGGAGCTGTTTCTT. Protein product: CASTGDANTGELFL.

Points on this clonotype: At one boundary the junction diverges from the germline segment, which might be a read error. The rearrangement joins TRBV11-3 to TRBJ2-4; 10 bases align to TRBD2. Germline values: CDR1 SGHNT, CDR2 YENEEA. CDR3 size: 18 residues. CDR3 sequence (DNA): TGTGCCAGCAGCTTCACCGGGACTAGCGTGATTGGGAAAAACATTGAGTACTTC. Translating gives CASSFTGTSVIGKNIEYF.